These 18 T cell receptor beta chains originate from one sample sequenced in a study of identical twins. TCRdb independently ran MiXCR on the 5' RACE reads; one entry per CDR3 protein. The table shows 200,000 to 250,000 distinct CDR3 sequences, with 10% to 15% occurring only once. The sample also formed part of further work on yellow fever vaccine responses in identical twins.

Sequencing was done on a sample of memory (CD45RO+) T cells sorted from blood. These receptors were collected from a young woman in good health.

This chain joins TRBV29-1 and TRBJ2-7, with D possibly TRBD2 on 6 matching bases. Trimming removed 7 bases at V and 3 bases at J, with 13 bases between. Germline CDR1 SQVTM, CDR2 ANQGSEA. The CDR3 extends over 12 amino acids. The CDR3 bases are TGCAGCGCCCAACGCGGGGTCTACGAGCAGTACTTC. Amino acid sequence: CSAQRGVYEQYF.

This clonotype has a handful of counts. The J gene is TRBJ2-2, the V gene TRBV20-1; a weak D match, TRBD2 (5 bases). The CDR3 spans 11 residues. V gave up 6 bases and J gave up 3 bases, with 5 bases separating them. Germline CDR1 and CDR2: DFQATT and SNEGSKA (reference sequence). CDR3 nucleotides: TGCAGTGCGAGGGACACCGGGGAGCTGTTTTTT. Translated: CSARDTGELFF.

This clonotype was observed at least ten times. The chain links TRBV20-1 to TRBJ2-1; 7 nucleotides line up with TRBD1. CDR1 is DFQATT and CDR2 is SNEGSKA in the germline V gene (reference sequence). V lost 7 bases, J lost 8 bases, and 5 bases stayed unmatched. This CDR3 region has 11 residues. The CDR3 coding sequence is TGCAGTGTTCAGGACAGGCATGAGCAGTTCTTC. Translating gives CSVQDRHEQFF.

This clonotype was observed a handful of times. The CDR3 sequence is CASSLTSGGADTQYF. The CDR3, as DNA: TGTGCCAGCAGTTTGACTAGCGGGGGGGCAGATACGCAGTATTTT. The chain is built from TRBV27 and TRBJ2-3, with 14 bases fitting TRBD2. Germline trimming cut 3 bases from V and 4 bases from J; bases unmatched to any gene: 0. This CDR3 has 15 residues. Looked up from germline, CDR1 is MNHEY and CDR2 is SMNVEV (reference sequence).

This clonotype was seen only a few times. The chain carries TRBV28 and TRBJ2-4, with D unclear. Per the germline V gene, CDR1 is MDHEN and CDR2 is SYDVKM. With 4 bases removed from V and 1 base from J, the gap between germline ends came to 14 bases. The CDR3 length is 16 residues. The CDR3 sequence: CASSSTSLGAKNIQYF. The CDR3, as DNA: TGTGCCAGCAGTTCTACTTCGTTGGGGGCCAAAAACATTCAGTACTTC.

The V gene is TRBV11-2, the J gene TRBJ2-5; no firm D call. This CDR3 has 13 residues. Looked up from germline, CDR1 is SGHAT and CDR2 is FQNNGV. V shed 5 bases and J shed 3 bases, with 10 bases lying between them. This CDR3 is CASSRDGKETQYF. CDR3 bases: TGTGCCAGCAGCCGCGACGGTAAAGAGACCCAGTACTTC.

This clonotype was seen many times. The genes are TRBV28 and TRBJ2-7; D is perhaps TRBD1 (5 bases). Germline V gene sequence: CDR1 MDHEN, CDR2 SYDVKM. Between the trimmed V and J ends, which lost 3 bases and 2 bases, there was a span of 17 bases. CDR3 size: 16 residues. In DNA, the CDR3 is TGTGCCAGCAGTTTTGGGTTTGGGCAGGGCACCTACGAGCAGTACTTC. Its translation is CASSFGFGQGTYEQYF.

In its sample, this clonotype was seen a few times. The CDR3 DNA sequence: TGTGCCAGCAGCCCCGGAGGAGGGGGCAATTCACCCCTCCACTTT. This gives the protein CASSPGGGGNSPLHF. The gene calls are TRBV7-3 and TRBJ1-6, with 7 bases aligning to TRBD1. This CDR3 region has 15 residues. V was pared by 5 bases and J by 7 bases, with 8 bases of the junction left unmatched. From germline, CDR1 is SGHTA and CDR2 FQGTGA.

This clonotype has just a few counts. The rearrangement links TRBV7-2 to TRBJ2-5; 7 bases map to TRBD2. V was clipped by 5 bases and J by 3 bases; unmatched bases: 6. Germline CDR1 and CDR2: SGHTA and FQGNSA. The CDR3 consists of 14 residues. The CDR3 is CASSLQAGKETQYF. The CDR3 nucleotides read TGTGCCAGCAGCCTCCAAGCGGGGAAAGAGACCCAGTACTTC.

The chain combines TRBV10-3 with TRBJ2-4; D perhaps matches TRBD1 (6 bases). CDR3 length equals 17 residues. Trimming removed 0 bases from V and 0 bases from J, with 12 bases in between. Germline V gene lookup returns CDR1 ENHRY and CDR2 SYGVKD. The CDR3 DNA is TGTGCCATCAGTGAGTCGGGGCAGGGGTTAGCCAAAAACATTCAGTACTTC. Amino acid sequence: CAISESGQGLAKNIQYF.

The chain joins TRBV16 to TRBJ1-5; no clear D gene. The ends were cut back, 0 bases at V and 0 bases at J, with 9 bases in the middle. CDR3 length: 16 amino acids. Per the germline V gene, CDR1 is KGHSY and CDR2 is FQNENV. In DNA form, the CDR3 reads TGTGCCAGCAGCCAATCGACGGACCGTAGCAATCAGCCCCAGCATTTT. Encoded protein: CASSQSTDRSNQPQHF. The complete variable domain, with remaining parts taken from reference TRBV16 and TRBJ1-5, reads GEEVAQTPKHLVRGEGQKAKLYCAPIKGHSYVFWYQQVLKNEFKFLISFQNENVFDETGMPKERFSAKCLPNSPCSLEIQATKLEDSAVYFCASSQSTDRSNQPQHFGDGTRLSIL.

This clonotype was seen a few times. The V gene is TRBV20-1, the J gene TRBJ2-3; 13 nucleotides line up with TRBD2. The germline CDR1 and CDR2 sequences are DFQATT and SNEGSKA (reference sequence). This CDR3 has 15 amino acids. J lost 2 bases, V lost 6 bases, and 5 bases had no gene match. This chain's CDR3 is CSATSGRVVTDTQYF. In DNA, the CDR3 is TGCAGTGCCACTAGCGGGAGGGTGGTCACAGATACGCAGTATTTT.

This clonotype was counted many times. The V call is TRBV11-2, the J call TRBJ1-1, with a possible D match to TRBD1 (6 bases). CDR1 and CDR2 from the germline V gene are SGHAT and FQNNGV. CDR3 length equals 15 residues. Trimming removed 2 bases at V and 5 bases at J, with 15 bases between. The CDR3 protein is CASSLQTGPYTEAFF. CDR3 sequence (DNA): TGTGCCAGCAGCTTACAAACAGGGCCTTATACTGAAGCTTTCTTT.

This clonotype was counted many times. V and J are TRBV5-1 and TRBJ2-3; D is perhaps TRBD1 (6 bases). With 3 bases removed from V and 4 bases from J, the gap between germline ends came to 24 bases. This CDR3 has 18 residues. The germline V gene has CDR1 SGHRS and CDR2 YFSETQ. The CDR3 sequence: CASSSWWGPVSPPDTQYF. Written as DNA, the CDR3 is TGCGCCAGCAGCTCATGGTGGGGGCCGGTCTCCCCCCCAGATACGCAGTATTTT.

This clonotype occurred a few times. The CDR3 sequence is CASSSPRGANTGELFF. DNA of the CDR3: TGTGCCAGCAGCTCCCCGAGAGGAGCGAACACCGGGGAGCTGTTTTTT. The V and J genes are TRBV27 and TRBJ2-2, with no clear D. This CDR3 comprises 16 residues. Trimming removed 6 bases at V and 0 bases at J, with 14 bases between. Germline values: CDR1 MNHEY, CDR2 SMNVEV (reference sequence).

At least ten counts were recorded for this clonotype. V and J are TRBV12-3 or TRBV12-4 and TRBJ1-4; D is undetermined. The CDR3 sequence is 13 residues long. V was cut by 6 bases and J by 4 bases, with 9 bases left in between. CDR3 region: CASSRTNNEKLFF. CDR3 in DNA: TGTGCCAGCAGCCGGACCAATAATGAAAAACTGTTTTTT.

This clonotype was observed at least ten times. The chain has TRBV5-1 and TRBJ1-1; 10 bases match TRBD1. With 3 bases clipped from V and 1 base from J, the junction kept 0 bases outside the gene matches. This CDR3 has 14 residues. Germline loops: CDR1 SGHRS, CDR2 YFSETQ. CDR3 nucleotide sequence: TGCGCCAGCAGCTGGACAGGGGGGAACACTGAAGCTTTCTTT. Amino acid sequence: CASSWTGGNTEAFF.

This clonotype was observed a few times. This chain joins TRBV7-2 and TRBJ2-1; D uncertain. CDR1 and CDR2 from the germline V gene are SGHTA and FQGNSA. The CDR3 contains 13 residues. V was clipped by 4 bases and J by 8 bases, with 12 bases between them. CDR3 sequence reads: CASSSRGVDEQFF. In DNA, the CDR3 is TGTGCCAGCAGCTCCCGAGGCGTCGATGAGCAGTTCTTC.